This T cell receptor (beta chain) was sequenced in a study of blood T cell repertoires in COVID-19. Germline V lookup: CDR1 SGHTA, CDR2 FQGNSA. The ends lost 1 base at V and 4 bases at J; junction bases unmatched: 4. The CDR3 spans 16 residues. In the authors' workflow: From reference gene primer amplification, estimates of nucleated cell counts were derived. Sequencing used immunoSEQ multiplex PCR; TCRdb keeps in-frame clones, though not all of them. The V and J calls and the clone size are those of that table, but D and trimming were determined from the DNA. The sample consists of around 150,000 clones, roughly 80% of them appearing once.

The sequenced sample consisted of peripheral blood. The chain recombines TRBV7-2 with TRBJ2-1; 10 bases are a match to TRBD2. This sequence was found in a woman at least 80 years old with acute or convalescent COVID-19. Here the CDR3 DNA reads TGTGCCAGCAGCTTAGGATCTAGCGGGGGATACAATGAGCAGTTCTTC. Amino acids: CASSLGSSGGYNEQFF.